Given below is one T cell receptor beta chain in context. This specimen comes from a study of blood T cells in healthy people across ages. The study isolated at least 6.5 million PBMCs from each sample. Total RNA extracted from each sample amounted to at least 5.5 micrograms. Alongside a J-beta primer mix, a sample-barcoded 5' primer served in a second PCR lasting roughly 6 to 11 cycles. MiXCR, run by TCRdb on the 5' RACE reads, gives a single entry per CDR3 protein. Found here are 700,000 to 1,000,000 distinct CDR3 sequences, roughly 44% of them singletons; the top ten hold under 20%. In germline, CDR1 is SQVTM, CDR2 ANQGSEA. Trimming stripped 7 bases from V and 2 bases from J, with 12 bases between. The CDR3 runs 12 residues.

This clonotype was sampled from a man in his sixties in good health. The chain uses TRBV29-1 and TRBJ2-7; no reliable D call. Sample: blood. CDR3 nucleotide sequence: TGCAGCGCGACTCTAGTAACCTACGAGCAGTACTTC. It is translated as CSATLVTYEQYF.